The 8 T cell receptor beta chains in this list originate from one sample, sequenced in a study of shared clonotypes between healthy human individuals. Assay used: immunoSEQ multiplex PCR; TCRdb lists only in-frame clones, some missing. The profile shows 2 million to 2.5 million clones, 85% to 95% of them singletons. The sequencing sample was made of naive CD4+ T cells from PBMCs. Subset described: CD45RA+ positively selected. Receptors were obtained from a man aged 18 to 35 in good health. Some clones in this sample may be carry-over from other donors' samples.

This clone was observed a few times. The rearrangement joins TRBV7-3 to TRBJ1-1; D is perhaps TRBD1 (5 bases). The germline V gene has CDR1 SGHTA and CDR2 FQGTGA. The CDR3 covers 15 residues. With 4 bases removed from V and 0 bases from J, the gap between germline ends came to 12 bases. CDR3 nucleotide sequence: TGTGCCAGCAGCTCCGGGACGGTGATGAACACTGAAGCTTTCTTT. As protein: CASSSGTVMNTEAFF.

The rearrangement uses TRBV2 and TRBJ1-5; 9 nucleotides match TRBD1. Germline V gene sequence: CDR1 SNHLY, CDR2 FYNNEI. The length of the CDR3 is 14 residues. V gave up 10 bases and J gave up 0 bases; unmatched junction bases: 4. In DNA form, the CDR3 reads TGTGCCACCGGACAGGGGAATAGCAATCAGCCCCAGCATTTT. Encoded protein: CATGQGNSNQPQHF.

This clone showed up just once. The chain employs TRBV27 and TRBJ1-2; a possible D gene is TRBD1 (6 bases). The CDR3 runs 13 residues. In germline, CDR1 is MNHEY, CDR2 SMNVEV (reference sequence). The germline V and J ends were trimmed by 7 bases and 5 bases, with 14 bases remaining between them. The CDR3 loop reads CASTRAGAYGYTF. CDR3 DNA sequence: TGTGCCAGCACCCGGGCGGGGGCGTATGGCTACACCTTC.

J is TRBJ1-5 and V is TRBV18, with 12 bases lining up with TRBD1. After removal of 3 bases from V and 0 bases from J, the junction contained 9 bases not matched to a gene. Germline V gives CDR1 KGHSH, CDR2 LQKENI. The length of the CDR3 is 19 residues. The CDR3 spells CASSPLGTGGQTSNQPQHF. DNA of the CDR3: TGTGCCAGCTCACCGCTCGGGACAGGGGGCCAGACTAGCAATCAGCCCCAGCATTTT.

This chain uses TRBV6-6 with TRBJ1-1; D call uncertain. Trimming cost V 7 bases and J 0 bases, with 9 bases left between them. The germline CDR1 and CDR2 sequences are MNHNY and SVGAGI (reference sequence). The CDR3 has 13 residues. The CDR3 loop reads CASTARLNTEAFF. For the CDR3, the DNA is TGTGCCAGCACCGCGCGCCTGAACACTGAAGCTTTCTTT.

The genes are TRBV25-1 and TRBJ1-6; possibly TRBD1 for D (6 bases). This CDR3 comprises 14 residues. The germline gives CDR1 MGHDK, CDR2 SYGVNS. V lost 10 bases and J 10 bases, leaving 20 bases between the germline ends. The DNA for the CDR3 is TGTGCCACCGGACGCAGGGGATTATACTCACCCCTCCACTTT. Translation: CATGRRGLYSPLHF.

The V and J genes are TRBV7-2 and TRBJ2-5; 8 bases line up with TRBD1. The CDR3 has 16 amino acids. J was trimmed by 5 bases and V by 8 bases; bases with no gene match: 16. Germline V lookup: CDR1 SGHTA, CDR2 FQGNSA. CDR3 region: CASVLRSGQGWETQYF. DNA of the CDR3: TGTGCCAGCGTCCTCCGTAGTGGACAGGGTTGGGAGACCCAGTACTTC.

CDR3 sequence: CASSIRDTNNYGYTF. The CDR3 nucleotides are TGTGCCAGCAGTATCCGGGACACCAATAACTATGGCTACACCTTC. This chain uses TRBV6-1 with TRBJ1-2; tentatively, D is TRBD1 (6 bases). The germline V and J ends were trimmed by 5 bases and 1 base, with 14 bases remaining between them. Germline assignment: CDR1 MNHNS and CDR2 SASEGT. This CDR3 comprises 15 residues.